This T cell receptor beta chain was identified in a study of T cell responses to AZD1222 COVID-19 vaccine. Overall study results and limits: Repertoire sampling occurred only after the peak T cell response. The study reported that nearly half of spike-specific TCRs target unmutated variant regions. The donor group comprised mostly white British people and more females; the analysis possibly underestimated clonal diversity.

V gave up 0 bases and J gave up 9 bases, with 12 bases separating them. The CDR3 spans 15 residues. Germline CDR1 is MNHEY and CDR2 is SVGAGI. Clones were sequenced by immunoSEQ multiplex PCR, and TCRdb holds only the in-frame ones, with some missing. The sample lists around 130,000 clones; roughly 90% were seen once. Points on this clone: Its antigen is undetermined.

The sample in question was peripheral blood, obtained on day 0 of AZD1222 vaccination. The receptor's source is an adult in good health. V usage is TRBV6-5 and J usage is TRBJ1-6, with a weak D call TRBD1 (6 bases). The DNA of the CDR3 is TGTGCCAGCAGTTACTCAGCGGACAGCTCTTCACCCCTCCACTTT. Its translation: CASSYSADSSSPLHF.